This note documents a single T cell receptor beta chain sequence. The antigen is undetermined. This entry is derived from a study of shared clonotypes between healthy human individuals. Germline V gene data show CDR1 as KGHSH and CDR2 as LQKENI. CDR3 length: 16 amino acids. V trimming: 8 bases; J trimming: 4 bases; junction bases outside the gene matches: 15. Clones were sequenced by immunoSEQ multiplex PCR, and TCRdb holds only the in-frame ones, with some missing. The repertoire holds a few million clones, just over 90% seen once, with about 0.41% in the top ten. Points from the study as a whole: Donors were few, which limited the genetic and exposure-history diversity represented.

CD4+ cells were split into CD45RA+ naive and CD45RA-negative memory subsets. The sequencing sample was made of naive CD4+ T cells from PBMCs. Subset in this sample: CD45RA+ positively selected. This TCR came from a young man in good health. Some clones in this sample may be carry-over from other donors' samples. The V gene is TRBV18, the J gene TRBJ1-2; 8 bases are shared with TRBD1. CDR3 nucleotides: TGTGCCAGCCGGTCAGGGGGCGCAGGAGCGAGCTATGGCTACACCTTC. It codes for CASRSGGAGASYGYTF.